Included here is one T cell receptor beta chain sequence, with context. Its antigen is currently unknown. TCRdb re-derived calls from the 5' RACE reads in MiXCR, one entry per CDR3 protein. Of about 540,000 distinct CDR3 sequences in the sample, about 12% were seen once. This record comes from a study of CD8 T cells in ankylosing spondylitis. Study-wide results and caveats: For ankylosing spondylitis blood, a TCR beta motif of roughly 8 highly homologous variants appeared characteristic. Reportedly, disease-linked clones are significantly enriched in ankylosing spondylitis patients' matched synovial fluid. Previously reported in reactive arthritis synovial fluid and blood were some of the motif variants.

The CDR3 consists of 15 residues. Germline loops: CDR1 SNHLY, CDR2 FYNNEI. Trimming took 5 bases from V and 6 from J; bases not matched to a gene: 10. This TCR derives from a male donor with ankylosing spondylitis. The V call is TRBV2, the J call TRBJ1-1, with TRBD1 matching over 9 bases. The material sequenced was blood, either unsorted or a sorted T cell fraction (not recorded which). CDR3 sequence reads: CASSQRTGERAEAFF. Here the CDR3 DNA reads TGTGCCAGCAGTCAACGGACAGGGGAGAGGGCTGAAGCTTTCTTT.